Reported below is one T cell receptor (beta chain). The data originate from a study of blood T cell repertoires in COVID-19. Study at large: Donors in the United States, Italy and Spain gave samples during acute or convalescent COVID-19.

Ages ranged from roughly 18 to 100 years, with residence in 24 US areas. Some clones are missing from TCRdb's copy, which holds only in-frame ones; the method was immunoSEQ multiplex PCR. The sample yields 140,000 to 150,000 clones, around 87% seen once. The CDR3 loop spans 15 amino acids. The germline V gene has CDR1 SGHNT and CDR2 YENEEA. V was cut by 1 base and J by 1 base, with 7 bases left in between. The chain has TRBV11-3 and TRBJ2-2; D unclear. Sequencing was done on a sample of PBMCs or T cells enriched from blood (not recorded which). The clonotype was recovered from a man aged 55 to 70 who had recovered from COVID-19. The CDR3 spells CASSLVPGNTGELFF. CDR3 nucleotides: TGTGCCAGCAGCTTAGTACCAGGGAACACCGGGGAGCTGTTTTTT.